The 21 T cell receptor beta chains presented below share a single source sample, sequenced in a study of blood T cells in healthy people across ages. A second roughly 6 to 11 cycle PCR used barcoded and J-beta primers. TCRdb ran MiXCR on the 5' RACE reads and lists one entry per CDR3 protein. Of fewer than 800,000 distinct CDR3 sequences in the sample, 20% to 25% were seen once. Sequencing was done on a sample of blood. These receptors came from a man between 65 and 80 years old in good health.

The J gene is TRBJ1-2, the V gene TRBV12-3 or TRBV12-4; 8 bases match TRBD1. The CDR3 spans 14 residues. Trimming at V came to 6 bases and at J to 5 bases, leaving 8 bases not matched to a gene. For the CDR3, the DNA is TGTGCCAGCAGCCAATGGACAGGGAGATATGGCTACACCTTC. It encodes CASSQWTGRYGYTF.

The sample holds a few counts of this clonotype. An end of the junction does not agree with germline; a read error may underlie this. The chain is built from TRBV20-1 and TRBJ2-1; 9 bases are shared with TRBD2. The DNA end favors TRBJ2-7, so the J call may be wrong. The CDR3 covers 13 residues. Germline V gene lookup returns CDR1 DFQATT and CDR2 SNEGSKA (reference sequence). CDR3 nucleotides: TGCAGTGCCAGAGAGATACTAGCGGGCGAGCAGTACTTC. This encodes CSAREILAGEQYF.

A few counts support this clonotype. The J gene is TRBJ2-1, the V gene TRBV29-1, with 8 bases fitting TRBD2. Germline V gene data show CDR1 as SQVTM and CDR2 as ANQGSEA. CDR3 length: 15 amino acids. Trimming at V came to 3 bases and at J to 2 bases, leaving 6 bases not matched to a gene. The CDR3 loop reads CSVEGTSGAYNEQFF. The CDR3 nucleotides are TGCAGCGTTGAGGGCACTAGCGGAGCCTACAATGAGCAGTTCTTC.

This clonotype came up many times. The J gene is TRBJ2-5, the V gene TRBV15, with no clear D. Looked up from germline, CDR1 is LNHNV and CDR2 is YYDKDF (reference sequence). The CDR3 runs to 14 residues. V lost 0 bases and J lost 2, with 7 bases in between. The CDR3 bases are TGTGCCACCAGCAGAGACAGCGAACAAGAGACCCAGTACTTC. It encodes CATSRDSEQETQYF.

There are many counts of this clonotype. The J gene is TRBJ2-1, the V gene TRBV20-1; the match to TRBD2 covers 10 bases. CDR1 DFQATT and CDR2 SNEGSKA come from the germline V gene (reference sequence). The CDR3 is 15 residues long. J was trimmed by 2 bases and V by 1 base; bases with no gene match: 2. The CDR3 reads CSARALAGAYNEQFF. The CDR3, as DNA: TGCAGTGCTAGAGCGCTAGCGGGAGCCTACAATGAGCAGTTCTTC.

The V and J genes are TRBV15 and TRBJ2-7, with D perhaps matching TRBD2 (5 bases). The CDR3 runs to 15 residues. Germline CDR1 and CDR2: LNHNV and YYDKDF (reference sequence). V lost 0 bases and J 4 bases, leaving 13 bases between the germline ends. Here the CDR3 reads CATSRDTLRVYEQYF. DNA for the CDR3: TGTGCCACCAGCAGAGATACATTGAGGGTTTACGAGCAGTACTTC.

The genes are TRBV5-1 and TRBJ1-6; 10 bases are shared with TRBD1. This CDR3 is built from 14 residues. V lost 4 bases and J lost 10; bases outside the gene matches: 5. The V gene's germline CDR1 is SGHRS and CDR2 YFSETQ. CDR3 residues: CASSGGDRGSPLHF. The CDR3 DNA is TGCGCCAGCAGCGGCGGGGACAGGGGATCACCCCTCCACTTT.

The chain uses TRBV2 and TRBJ2-5, with 8 bases that match TRBD2. The CDR3 is 13 amino acids. The V segment lost 6 bases and the J segment 5 bases; nucleotides outside the gene matches: 5. From germline, CDR1 is SNHLY and CDR2 FYNNEI. The CDR3: CASRRSGTETQYF. For the CDR3, the DNA is TGTGCCAGCAGGCGTAGCGGGACTGAGACCCAGTACTTC.

V and J are TRBV5-1 and TRBJ2-6; no definite D call. This CDR3 region has 15 residues. The V and J ends lost 0 bases and 6 bases respectively, with 10 bases between them. In germline, CDR1 is SGHRS, CDR2 YFSETQ. The CDR3 DNA sequence: TGCGCCAGCAGCTTGGTAGGTCCGGAGGCCAACGTCCTGACTTTC. As protein: CASSLVGPEANVLTF.

The chain combines TRBV27 with TRBJ2-7, with D unresolved. V lost 3 bases to trimming and J lost 0 bases, with 9 bases between them. The CDR3 runs 14 residues. Germline values: CDR1 MNHEY, CDR2 SMNVEV (reference sequence). Here the CDR3 DNA reads TGTGCCAGCAGTTTGGGCATAAACTCCTACGAGCAGTACTTC. Translation: CASSLGINSYEQYF.

The rearrangement links TRBV3-1 to TRBJ2-7; D perhaps matches TRBD2 (5 bases). The ends were cut back, 1 base at V and 5 bases at J, with 9 bases in the middle. The CDR3 length is 13 residues. CDR1 is LGHDT, CDR2 YNNKEL, per germline (reference sequence). The DNA of the CDR3 is TGTGCCAGCAGCCAAGTCCAGAGGGACGAGCAGTACTTC. The encoded protein is CASSQVQRDEQYF.

This chain links TRBV15 with TRBJ1-2; D gene ambiguous. Germline lookup yields CDR1 LNHNV and CDR2 YYDKDF (reference sequence). The CDR3 runs to 14 residues. Trimming removed 4 bases from V and 8 bases from J, with 17 bases in between. CDR3 coding DNA: TGTGCCACCAGCATCGACCGTTTTTCCGGGGGCTACACCTTC. Amino acid sequence: CATSIDRFSGGYTF.

This clonotype occurred a few times. V gene TRBV2 combines with J gene TRBJ2-1; 11 bases fit TRBD2. V was clipped by 6 bases and J by 3 bases; unmatched bases: 4. The CDR3 length is 15 residues. From germline, CDR1 is SNHLY and CDR2 FYNNEI. The CDR3, as DNA: TGTGCCAGCAGACCTACTAGCGGGGGCTACAATGAGCAGTTCTTC. It specifies CASRPTSGGYNEQFF.

This clonotype was detected a few times. In DNA, the CDR3 is TGCAGTGCTTTGCCGGGACAGTACGCGAACACCGGGGAGCTGTTTTTT. Its protein is CSALPGQYANTGELFF. The chain recombines TRBV20-1 with TRBJ2-2, with TRBD1 matching 7 bases. Germline V gene data show CDR1 as DFQATT and CDR2 as SNEGSKA (reference sequence). The CDR3 has 16 amino acids. The J segment lost 0 bases and the V segment lost 5 bases, leaving 9 bases of the junction unmatched.

This clonotype was detected only a few times. The chain employs TRBV11-2 and TRBJ2-4; 10 bases align to TRBD1. With V trimmed by 4 bases and J by 0 bases, 9 bases remained unmatched. The CDR3 extends over 18 amino acids. From germline, CDR1 is SGHAT and CDR2 FQNNGV. CDR3 DNA sequence: TGTGCCAGCAGCTCCCGGGACAGGGGCGACATAGCCAAAAACATTCAGTACTTC. It specifies CASSSRDRGDIAKNIQYF.

The chain joins TRBV6-2 or TRBV6-3 to TRBJ2-1; no firm D call. Germline V gene sequence: CDR1 MNHEY, CDR2 SVGEGT. V was cut by 0 bases and J by 7 bases, with 10 bases left in between. This CDR3 spans 14 amino acids. In DNA form, the CDR3 reads TGTGCCAGCAGTTACTCTACCAATAGGAATGAGCAGTTCTTC. It translates to CASSYSTNRNEQFF.

This clonotype was counted a few times. The chain is built from TRBV10-3 and TRBJ2-5; D unresolved. The CDR3 length is 12 residues. V lost 6 bases to trimming and J lost 0 bases, with 5 bases between them. Germline loops: CDR1 ENHRY, CDR2 SYGVKD. The CDR3 sequence: CAISGYQETQYF. CDR3 nucleotides: TGTGCCATCAGCGGGTACCAAGAGACCCAGTACTTC.

This clonotype was observed a handful of times. J is TRBJ2-5 and V is TRBV20-1; TRBD2 matches 9 bases. The junction had 13 bases not matched to a gene; V was cut back by 6 bases and J by 5 bases. Germline V lookup: CDR1 DFQATT, CDR2 SNEGSKA (reference sequence). The CDR3 runs to 15 residues. This chain's CDR3 is CSARVLAGNSETQYF. The DNA for the CDR3 is TGCAGTGCCAGGGTCCTAGCGGGAAATAGTGAGACCCAGTACTTC.

The chain links TRBV30 to TRBJ2-7; D unresolved. V lost 0 bases and J 0 bases, leaving 6 bases between the germline ends. From germline, CDR1 is GTSNPN and CDR2 SVGIG (reference sequence). The CDR3 loop spans 13 amino acids. The CDR3 loop reads CAWSVLSSYEQYF. In nucleotides, the CDR3 is TGTGCCTGGAGTGTTCTAAGCTCCTACGAGCAGTACTTC.

J is TRBJ2-3 and V is TRBV2; no clear D gene. Germline V gene sequence: CDR1 SNHLY, CDR2 FYNNEI. V shed 4 bases and J shed 6 bases, with 20 bases lying between them. This CDR3 has 16 residues. The CDR3 DNA reads TGTGCCAGCAGTGTTGCTAGTGTCCTACTTTCGGATACGCAGTATTTT. It translates to CASSVASVLLSDTQYF.

This clonotype was counted only a few times. The chain employs TRBV5-6 and TRBJ2-1; 14 bases agree with TRBD2. This CDR3 contains 18 residues. Germline lookup yields CDR1 SGHDT and CDR2 YYEEEE. After removal of 1 base from V and 3 bases from J, the junction contained 6 bases not matched to a gene. The CDR3 loop reads CASSLTGTSGSIYNEQFF. In nucleotides, the CDR3 is TGTGCCAGCAGCTTGACCGGGACTAGCGGGAGCATCTACAATGAGCAGTTCTTC.